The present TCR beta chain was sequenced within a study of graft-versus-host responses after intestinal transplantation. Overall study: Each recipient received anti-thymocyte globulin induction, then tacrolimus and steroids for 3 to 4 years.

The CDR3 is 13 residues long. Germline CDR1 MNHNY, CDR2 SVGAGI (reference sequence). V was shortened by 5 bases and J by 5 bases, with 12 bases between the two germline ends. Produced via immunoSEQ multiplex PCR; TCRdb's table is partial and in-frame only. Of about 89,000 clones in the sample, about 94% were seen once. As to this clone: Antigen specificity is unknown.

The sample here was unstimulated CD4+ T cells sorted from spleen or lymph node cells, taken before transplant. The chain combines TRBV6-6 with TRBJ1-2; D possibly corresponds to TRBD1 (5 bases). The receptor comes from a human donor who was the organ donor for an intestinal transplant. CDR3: CASSLGTEYGYTF. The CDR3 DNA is TGTGCCAGCAGTCTTGGGACGGAATATGGCTACACCTTC.